Listed below are T cell receptor beta chains from one sample, sequenced in a study of blood T cells in healthy people across ages. TCRdb re-called the 5' RACE reads through MiXCR, storing one row per CDR3 protein. In the table there are around 690,000 distinct CDR3 sequences, under 65% of which are singletons. Sequenced sample: blood. Every receptor here comes from a man in his sixties in good health. The CDR3 runs from the conserved cysteine through the conserved F or W. Fields, in order: CDR3 protein, CDR3 DNA, clone size, CDR3 length, J gene, D gene, V gene. The D gene is left open where the match is weak. A clone size is listed for some rows: how often the clone was seen (once, few, many), or a class if it is expanded.

CASSFRQGANEQFF | TGTGCCAGCAGTTTTAGACAGGGGGCGAATGAGCAGTTCTTC | . | 14 | TRBJ2-1 | TRBD1 | TRBV12-3/TRBV12-4
CSARSGAGEETQYF | TGCAGTGCTAGATCCGGAGCGGGGGAAGAGACCCAGTACTTC | . | 14 | TRBJ2-5 | TRBD2 | TRBV20-1
CASRVVPTGELFF | TGTGCCAGCAGGGTGGTGCCCACCGGGGAGCTGTTTTTT | . | 13 | TRBJ2-2 | . | TRBV2
CSASDRSSYEQYF | TGCAGTGCCTCGGACAGGAGCTCCTACGAGCAGTACTTC | . | 13 | TRBJ2-7 | TRBD1 | TRBV20-1
CASRQAGHGYTF | TGTGCCAGCCGCCAGGCGGGACATGGCTACACCTTC | few | 12 | TRBJ1-2 | . | TRBV3-1
CASSYVASGGGITDTQYF | TGTGCCAGCAGTTACGTGGCTAGCGGGGGGGGAATCACAGATACGCAGTATTTT | . | 18 | TRBJ2-3 | TRBD2 | TRBV6-5
CASSPQAGVTDTQYF | TGTGCCAGCAGCCCACAAGCGGGGGTCACAGATACGCAGTATTTT | few | 15 | TRBJ2-3 | TRBD2 | TRBV3-1
CASSSTYEQFF | TGTGCCAGCAGCTCAACCTACGAGCAGTTCTTC | once | 11 | TRBJ2-1 | . | TRBV7-9
CASSSGVAFGELFF | TGTGCCAGCAGCTCCGGGGTAGCCTTCGGGGAGCTGTTTTTT | . | 14 | TRBJ2-2 | . | TRBV7-2
CASRPGQPSYEQYF | TGTGCCAGCAGGCCGGGACAGCCCTCCTACGAGCAGTACTTC | few | 14 | TRBJ2-7 | TRBD1 | TRBV2
CSAREERGPYWKETQYF | TGCAGTGCTAGAGAAGAGCGGGGGCCATATTGGAAAGAGACCCAGTACTTC | few | 17 | TRBJ2-5 | TRBD2 | TRBV20-1
CASSRVKVSPNTQYF | TGCGCCAGCAGTCGAGTTAAGGTTTCTCCAAATACGCAGTATTTT | . | 15 | TRBJ2-3 | . | TRBV23-1
CASSSSGGATDTQYF | TGTGCCAGCAGCTCCAGCGGGGGGGCCACAGATACGCAGTATTTT | few | 15 | TRBJ2-3 | TRBD2 | TRBV5-6
CASSPRPGLAGTTDTQYF | TGCGCCAGCAGCCCCCGCCCTGGACTAGCGGGGACCACAGATACGCAGTATTTT | . | 18 | TRBJ2-3 | TRBD2 | TRBV4-1
CASSLRQGSPLGNEQYF | TGCGCCAGCAGCTTGAGGCAGGGGTCCCCCCTCGGCAATGAGCAGTACTTC | . | 17 | TRBJ2-5 | . | TRBV5-1
CASKSGGDSGRPYNEQFF | TGTGCCAGCAAGAGCGGGGGCGACTCCGGGCGACCCTACAATGAGCAGTTCTTC | few | 18 | TRBJ2-1 | TRBD2 | TRBV27
CASSEVGGLNQPQHF | TGTGCCAGCAGTGAAGTAGGGGGGCTCAATCAGCCCCAGCATTTT | few | 15 | TRBJ1-5 | . | TRBV25-1
CATSRDQGSETQYF | TGTGCCACCAGCAGAGATCAGGGTAGTGAGACCCAGTACTTC | . | 14 | TRBJ2-5 | . | TRBV15
CASSVAPLAGTDTQYF | TGTGCCAGCAGCGTAGCTCCCCTAGCAGGCACAGATACGCAGTATTTT | . | 16 | TRBJ2-3 | . | TRBV9
CASSLRQANYGYTF | TGTGCCAGCAGCCTTCGACAGGCAAACTACGGCTACACCTTC | . | 14 | TRBJ1-2 | . | TRBV7-6
CASSFSSTNIQYF | TGTGCCAGCAGCTTTTCGTCGACAAACATTCAGTACTTC | few | 13 | TRBJ2-4 | . | TRBV7-2
CSVAGGIRSSYNEQFF | TGCAGCGTAGCGGGGGGGATCCGGAGCTCCTACAATGAGCAGTTCTTC | many | 16 | TRBJ2-1 | TRBD2 | TRBV29-1
CSAEGGDTEAFF | TGCAGCGCGGAGGGGGGGGATACTGAAGCTTTCTTT | . | 12 | TRBJ1-1 | . | TRBV29-1
CASSGHRGGLGDEQFF | TGTGCCAGCAGTGGCCATCGGGGGGGCCTCGGGGATGAGCAGTTCTTC | . | 16 | TRBJ2-1 | TRBD2 | TRBV27
CGEDPEYEQYF | TGCGGGGAGGATCCTGAGTACGAGCAGTACTTC | few | 11 | TRBJ2-7 | . | TRBV20-1
CATSPDGETQYF | TGTGCCACCTCTCCCGACGGAGAGACCCAGTACTTC | few | 12 | TRBJ2-5 | . | TRBV12-3/TRBV12-4
CASSRDTRSYEQYF | TGTGCCAGCAGCCGGGACACCCGCTCCTACGAGCAGTACTTC | few | 14 | TRBJ2-7 | . | TRBV6-5
CASSNRETQYF | TGTGCCAGCAGCAACAGGGAGACCCAGTACTTC | few | 11 | TRBJ2-5 | . | TRBV6-5
CSVLRDQGGSLVWGYTF | TGCAGCGTCCTGAGGGATCAGGGGGGCTCTTTAGTCTGGGGCTACACCTTC | . | 17 | TRBJ1-2 | TRBD1 | TRBV29-1
CRADSGGVGLEAFF | TGCAGGGCAGACTCAGGGGGCGTCGGTCTTGAAGCTTTCTTT | few | 14 | TRBJ1-1 | TRBD1 | TRBV20-1
CASSYEVGYTF | TGTGCCAGCAGTTATGAGGTGGGCTACACCTTC | few | 11 | TRBJ1-2 | . | TRBV2
CASSLEGLADQYF | TGTGCCAGCAGCTTAGAGGGACTAGCGGATCAGTACTTC | . | 13 | TRBJ2-4 | TRBD2 | TRBV7-2
CASTKGRLRGELFF | TGTGCCAGCACCAAGGGGCGGCTCCGCGGGGAGCTGTTTTTT | once | 14 | TRBJ2-2 | . | TRBV6-5
CASSLGTLRLNEQYF | TGCGCCAGCAGCCTAGGGACGTTACGGCTCAATGAGCAGTACTTC | . | 15 | TRBJ2-5 | . | TRBV5-1
CASSDPRPGELFF | TGTGCCAGCAGTGACCCCCGGCCGGGGGAGCTGTTTTTT | . | 13 | TRBJ2-2 | . | TRBV6-2/TRBV6-3
CSAPRADSLNYGYTF | TGCAGTGCTCCTCGCGCGGACAGCTTAAACTATGGCTACACCTTC | few | 15 | TRBJ1-2 | . | TRBV20-1
CASSSIGADRAPYEQYF | TGTGCCAGCAGCTCTATAGGAGCGGACAGGGCTCCCTACGAGCAGTACTTC | . | 17 | TRBJ2-7 | TRBD1 | TRBV7-8
CASSLARGVQFF | TGTGCCAGCAGTTTGGCGCGCGGGGTGCAGTTCTTC | . | 12 | TRBJ2-1 | . | TRBV12-3/TRBV12-4
CSVGDISDTQYF | TGCAGCGTTGGGGACATATCAGATACGCAGTATTTT | . | 12 | TRBJ2-3 | . | TRBV29-1
CASSQRRGGKETQYF | TGTGCCAGCAGCCAAAGGCGGGGGGGCAAGGAGACCCAGTACTTC | . | 15 | TRBJ2-5 | TRBD2 | TRBV14
CASTAGGGGVDTQYF | TGTGCCAGCACCGCGGGCGGGGGAGGAGTAGATACGCAGTATTTT | . | 15 | TRBJ2-3 | TRBD2 | TRBV2
CASSGRPSRGTDTQYF | TGTGCCAGCAGCGGCCGGCCTAGTCGGGGCACAGATACGCAGTATTTT | . | 16 | TRBJ2-3 | . | TRBV6-2/TRBV6-3